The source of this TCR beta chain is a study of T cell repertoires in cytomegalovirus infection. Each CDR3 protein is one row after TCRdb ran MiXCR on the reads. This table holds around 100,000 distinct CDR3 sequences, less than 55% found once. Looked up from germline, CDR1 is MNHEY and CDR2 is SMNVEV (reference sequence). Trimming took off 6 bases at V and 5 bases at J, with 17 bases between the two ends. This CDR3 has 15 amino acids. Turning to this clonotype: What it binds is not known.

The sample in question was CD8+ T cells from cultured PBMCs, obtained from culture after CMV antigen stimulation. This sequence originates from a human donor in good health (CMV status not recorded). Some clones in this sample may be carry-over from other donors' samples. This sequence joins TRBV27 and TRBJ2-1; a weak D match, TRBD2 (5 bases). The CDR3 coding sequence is TGTGCCAGCAGCCCAATATGGAGGACCGACAATGAGCAGTTCTTC. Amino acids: CASSPIWRTDNEQFF.